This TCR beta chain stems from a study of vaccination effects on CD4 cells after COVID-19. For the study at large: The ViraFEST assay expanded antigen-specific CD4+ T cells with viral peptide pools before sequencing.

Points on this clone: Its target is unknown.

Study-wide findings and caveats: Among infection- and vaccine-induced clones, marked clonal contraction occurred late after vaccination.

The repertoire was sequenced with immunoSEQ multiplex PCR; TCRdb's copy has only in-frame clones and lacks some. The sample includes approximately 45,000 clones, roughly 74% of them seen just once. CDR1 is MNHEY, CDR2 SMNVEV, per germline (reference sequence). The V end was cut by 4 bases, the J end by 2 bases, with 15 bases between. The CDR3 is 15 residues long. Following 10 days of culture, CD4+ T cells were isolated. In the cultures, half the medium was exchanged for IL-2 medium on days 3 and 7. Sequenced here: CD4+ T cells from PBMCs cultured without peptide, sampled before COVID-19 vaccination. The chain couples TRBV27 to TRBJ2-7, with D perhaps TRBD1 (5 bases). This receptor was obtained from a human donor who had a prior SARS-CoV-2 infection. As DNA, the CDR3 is TGTGCCAGCAGTTCCCAGGGCCCTGACCCCTACGAGCAGTACTTC. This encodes CASSSQGPDPYEQYF.